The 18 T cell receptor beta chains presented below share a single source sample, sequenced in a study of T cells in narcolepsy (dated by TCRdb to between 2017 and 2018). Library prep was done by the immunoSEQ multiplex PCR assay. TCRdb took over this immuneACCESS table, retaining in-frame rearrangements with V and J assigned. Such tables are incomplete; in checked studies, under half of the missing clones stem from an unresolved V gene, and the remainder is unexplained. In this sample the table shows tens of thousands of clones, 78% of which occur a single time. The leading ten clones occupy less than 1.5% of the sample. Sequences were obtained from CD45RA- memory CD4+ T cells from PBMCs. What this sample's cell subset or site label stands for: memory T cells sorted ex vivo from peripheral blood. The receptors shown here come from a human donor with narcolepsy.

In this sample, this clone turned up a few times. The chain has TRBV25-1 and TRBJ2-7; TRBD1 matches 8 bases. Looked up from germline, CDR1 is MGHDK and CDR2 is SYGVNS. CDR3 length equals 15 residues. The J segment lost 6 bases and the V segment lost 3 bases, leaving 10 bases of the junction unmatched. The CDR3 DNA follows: TGTGCCAGCAGTGACGACAGGGGATACCCTACCGAGCAGTACTTC. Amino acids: CASSDDRGYPTEQYF.

CDR3 DNA: TGTGCCAGTAGTATGCAGCAGGCAGCCAAAAACATTCAGTACTTC. Residues: CASSMQQAAKNIQYF. The rearrangement joins TRBV19 to TRBJ2-4, with D unresolved. The V gene lost 3 bases and the J gene lost 0 bases, with 9 bases spanning the gap. The length of the CDR3 is 15 residues. Germline V gene data show CDR1 as LNHDA and CDR2 as SQIVND (reference sequence).

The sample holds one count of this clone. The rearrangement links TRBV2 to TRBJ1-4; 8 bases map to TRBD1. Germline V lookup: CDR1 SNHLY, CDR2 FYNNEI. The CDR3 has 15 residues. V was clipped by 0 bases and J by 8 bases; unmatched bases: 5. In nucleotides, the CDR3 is TGTGCCAGCAGTGAAGCGACAGGGGAGGGCGAAAAACTGTTTTTT. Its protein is CASSEATGEGEKLFF. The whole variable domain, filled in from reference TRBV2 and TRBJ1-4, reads EPEVTQTPSHQVTQMGQEVILRCVPISNHLYFYWYRQILGQKVEFLVSFYNNEISEKSEIFDDQFSVERPDGSNFTLKIRSTKLEDSAMYFCASSEATGEGEKLFFGSGTQLSVL.

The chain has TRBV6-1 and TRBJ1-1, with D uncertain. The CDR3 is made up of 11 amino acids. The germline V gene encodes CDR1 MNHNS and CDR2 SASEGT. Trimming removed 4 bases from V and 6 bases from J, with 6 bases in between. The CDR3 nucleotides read TGTGCCAGCAGTGCCCGCCCTGAAGCTTTCTTT. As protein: CASSARPEAFF.

DNA for the CDR3: TGTGCCAGCAGCTTGATGAACACCGGGGAGCTGTTTTTT. This sequence encodes CASSLMNTGELFF. The J gene is TRBJ2-2, the V gene TRBV5-4; no clear D gene. Trimming removed 1 base at V and 1 base at J, with 2 bases between. The germline gives CDR1 SGHNT, CDR2 YYREEE (reference sequence). This CDR3 has 13 residues.

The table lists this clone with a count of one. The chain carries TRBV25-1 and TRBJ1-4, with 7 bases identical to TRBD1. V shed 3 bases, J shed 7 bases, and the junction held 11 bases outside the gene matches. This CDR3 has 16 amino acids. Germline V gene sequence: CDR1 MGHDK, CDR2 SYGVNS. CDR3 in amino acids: CASSDVTGLKGEKLFF. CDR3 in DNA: TGTGCCAGCAGTGACGTGACAGGGCTGAAGGGTGAAAAACTGTTTTTT.

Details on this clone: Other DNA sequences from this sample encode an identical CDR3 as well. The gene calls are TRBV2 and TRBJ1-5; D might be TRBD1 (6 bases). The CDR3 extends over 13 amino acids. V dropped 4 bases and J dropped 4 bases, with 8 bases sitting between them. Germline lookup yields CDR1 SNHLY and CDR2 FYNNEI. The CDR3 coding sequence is TGTGCCAGCAGTGCGGACAGTAATCAGCCCCAGCATTTT. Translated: CASSADSNQPQHF.

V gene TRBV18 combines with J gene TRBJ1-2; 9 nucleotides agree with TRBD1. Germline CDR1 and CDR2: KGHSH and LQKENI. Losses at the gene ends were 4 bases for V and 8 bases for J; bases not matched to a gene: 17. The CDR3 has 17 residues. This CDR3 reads CASSLGQGLSSIQGYTF. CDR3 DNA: TGTGCCAGCTCACTGGGACAGGGTCTCTCGTCGATCCAGGGCTACACCTTC.

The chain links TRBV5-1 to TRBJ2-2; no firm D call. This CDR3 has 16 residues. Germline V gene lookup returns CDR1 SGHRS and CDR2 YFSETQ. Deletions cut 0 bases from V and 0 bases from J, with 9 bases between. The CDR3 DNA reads TGCGCCAGCAGCTTGGGGGCAGCCGCGAACACCGGGGAGCTGTTTTTT. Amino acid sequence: CASSLGAAANTGELFF.

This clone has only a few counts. The CDR3 loop is CASSLGGTVEAFF. The DNA for the CDR3 is TGTGCCAGCAGCTTGGGAGGGACTGTAGAAGCTTTCTTT. V gene TRBV5-6 combines with J gene TRBJ1-1; D possibly corresponds to TRBD1 (5 bases). V was trimmed by 0 bases and J by 8 bases, leaving 11 bases between them. CDR1 and CDR2 from the germline V gene are SGHDT and YYEEEE. The CDR3 is 13 residues long.

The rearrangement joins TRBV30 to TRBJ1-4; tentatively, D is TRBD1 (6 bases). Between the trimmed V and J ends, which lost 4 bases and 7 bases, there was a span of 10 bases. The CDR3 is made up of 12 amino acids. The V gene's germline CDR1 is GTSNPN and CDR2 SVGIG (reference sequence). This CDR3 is CAWKQGREKLFF. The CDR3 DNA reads TGTGCCTGGAAACAGGGCCGTGAAAAACTGTTTTTT.

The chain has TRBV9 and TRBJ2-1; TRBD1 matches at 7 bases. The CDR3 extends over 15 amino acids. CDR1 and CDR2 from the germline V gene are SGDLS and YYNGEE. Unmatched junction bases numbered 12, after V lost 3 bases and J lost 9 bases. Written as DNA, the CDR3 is TGTGCCAGCAGCGGAGGGGGCCCGGGGTTGGGTGAGCAGTTCTTC. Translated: CASSGGGPGLGEQFF.

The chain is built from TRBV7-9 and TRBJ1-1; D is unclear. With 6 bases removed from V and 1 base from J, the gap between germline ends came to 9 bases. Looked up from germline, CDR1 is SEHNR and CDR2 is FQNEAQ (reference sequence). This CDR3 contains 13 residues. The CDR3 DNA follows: TGTGCCAGCAGTAGTCGGAAGAACACTGAAGCTTTCTTT. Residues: CASSSRKNTEAFF.

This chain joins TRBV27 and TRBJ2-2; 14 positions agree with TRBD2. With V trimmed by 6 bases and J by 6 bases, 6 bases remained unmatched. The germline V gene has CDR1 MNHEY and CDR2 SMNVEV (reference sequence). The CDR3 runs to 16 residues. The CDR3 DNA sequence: TGTGCCAGCAGCCCGGGACTAGCGGGAGCGGCCGGGGAGCTGTTTTTT. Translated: CASSPGLAGAAGELFF.

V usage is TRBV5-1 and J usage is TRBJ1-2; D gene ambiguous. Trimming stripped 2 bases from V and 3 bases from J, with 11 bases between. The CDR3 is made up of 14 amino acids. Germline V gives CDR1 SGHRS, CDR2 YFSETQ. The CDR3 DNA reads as TGCGCCAGCAGCTTCCGAGTAGGCGACTATGGCTACACCTTC. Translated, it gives CASSFRVGDYGYTF.

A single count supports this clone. CDR3 sequence reads: CASSYGAGRNEQFF. CDR3 DNA: TGTGCCAGCAGTTACGGAGCAGGGCGGAATGAGCAGTTCTTC. This sequence joins TRBV6-5 and TRBJ2-1, with D possibly matching TRBD1 (5 bases). From germline, CDR1 is MNHEY and CDR2 SVGAGI. CDR3 length: 14 residues. V shed 2 bases and J shed 7 bases, with 12 bases lying between them.

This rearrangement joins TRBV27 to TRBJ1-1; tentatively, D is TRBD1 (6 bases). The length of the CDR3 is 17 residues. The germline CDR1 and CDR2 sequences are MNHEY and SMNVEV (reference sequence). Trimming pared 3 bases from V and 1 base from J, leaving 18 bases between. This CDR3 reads CASSFQGTKGRNTEAFF. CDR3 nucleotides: TGTGCCAGCAGTTTTCAGGGGACAAAGGGAAGGAACACTGAAGCTTTCTTT.

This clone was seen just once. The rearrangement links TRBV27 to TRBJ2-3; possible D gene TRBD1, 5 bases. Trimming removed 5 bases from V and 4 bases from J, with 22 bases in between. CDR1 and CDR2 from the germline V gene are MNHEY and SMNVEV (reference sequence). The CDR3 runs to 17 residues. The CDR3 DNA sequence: TGTGCCAGCAGTCCCGGTCGGACCAGGGAAAACTCAGATACGCAGTATTTT. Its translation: CASSPGRTRENSDTQYF.